The 27 T cell receptor beta chains reported below all come from one sample, sequenced in a study of shared T cell receptors in the human thymus. Clones were read by immunoSEQ multiplex PCR, and TCRdb kept only the in-frame ones, dropping some. The table lists about 380,000 clones, 95% of them singletons, with around 0.019% in the top ten. The material sequenced was thymocytes. The receptors here all came from a human donor.

The V gene is TRBV28, the J gene TRBJ2-3, with TRBD1 identical over 11 bases. Looked up from germline, CDR1 is MDHEN and CDR2 is SYDVKM. This CDR3 contains 16 residues. V was clipped by 2 bases and J by 2 bases; unmatched bases: 3. CDR3 region: CASSLRTGGATDTQYF. The CDR3 coding sequence is TGTGCCAGCAGTTTAAGGACAGGGGGCGCCACAGATACGCAGTATTTT.

In DNA form, the CDR3 reads TGTGCCTGGAGTGTAAAGGGGGCTGAAAATCAGCCCCAGCATTTT. This sequence encodes CAWSVKGAENQPQHF. V is TRBV30 and J is TRBJ1-5; 7 nucleotides line up with TRBD1. This CDR3 has 15 amino acids. In germline, CDR1 is GTSNPN, CDR2 SVGIG (reference sequence). V lost 0 bases and J lost 4; bases outside the gene matches: 6.

In DNA, the CDR3 is TGTGCCAGCACCGAGACAGGACGGTCTGAAAAACTGTTTTTT. Its translation: CASTETGRSEKLFF. The V gene is TRBV27, the J gene TRBJ1-4, with TRBD1 as a possible D gene (6 bases). Germline V lookup: CDR1 MNHEY, CDR2 SMNVEV (reference sequence). The CDR3 totals 14 residues. V gave up 7 bases and J gave up 7 bases, with 16 bases separating them.

The chain combines TRBV6-4 with TRBJ2-1, with 16 bases that match TRBD2. V trimming: 5 bases; J trimming: 0 bases; junction bases outside the gene matches: 4. The CDR3 is 18 residues long. Looked up from germline, CDR1 is MRHNA and CDR2 is SNTAGT. CDR3 nucleotides: TGTGCCAGCAGTCCGGGACTAGCGGGAGGGGTCTCCTACAATGAGCAGTTCTTC. Residues: CASSPGLAGGVSYNEQFF.

The V call is TRBV4-1, the J call TRBJ2-5; possibly TRBD1 for D (6 bases). Germline V gives CDR1 MGHRA, CDR2 YSYEKL. The CDR3 covers 15 residues. V was clipped by 0 bases and J by 5 bases, with 13 bases between them. The CDR3 DNA reads TGCGCCAGCAGCCAAGATTTCAGGGGCGGGGAGACCCAGTACTTC. Translation gives CASSQDFRGGETQYF.

V and J are TRBV7-9 and TRBJ2-7; possibly TRBD1 for D (7 bases). From germline, CDR1 is SEHNR and CDR2 FQNEAQ (reference sequence). V lost 3 bases and J 5 bases, leaving 14 bases between the germline ends. This CDR3 is 14 amino acids long. In DNA form, the CDR3 reads TGTGCCAGCAGCTTTGTGGCAGGGGGGAACGAGCAGTACTTC. Protein product: CASSFVAGGNEQYF.

This chain links TRBV5-6 with TRBJ2-7; 7 bases line up with TRBD2. Germline V lookup: CDR1 SGHDT, CDR2 YYEEEE. Trimming cost V 3 bases and J 7 bases; bases outside gene matches: 19. This CDR3 contains 17 residues. The CDR3 DNA sequence: TGTGCCAGCAGCTCAGGAGGGAGCGGGAATTCTATGGGAGAGCAGTACTTC. It is translated as CASSSGGSGNSMGEQYF.

The chain links TRBV28 to TRBJ2-3; 13 nucleotides line up with TRBD2. The CDR3 sequence is 17 residues long. The ends lost 7 bases at V and 2 bases at J; junction bases unmatched: 9. Germline V lookup: CDR1 MDHEN, CDR2 SYDVKM. CDR3 loop: CASIGRLAGGNTDTQYF. CDR3 in DNA: TGTGCCAGCATCGGGAGACTAGCGGGGGGAAACACAGATACGCAGTATTTT.

The chain joins TRBV4-2 to TRBJ2-7; D unresolved. The CDR3 extends over 13 amino acids. V lost 3 bases, J lost 2 bases, and 8 bases lay in between. Per germline, CDR1 LGHNA and CDR2 YNFKEQ. CDR3 nucleotides: TGTGCCAGCAGCCAGAGTCAGACCTACGAGCAGTACTTC. It specifies CASSQSQTYEQYF.

The rearrangement links TRBV28 to TRBJ2-1; D remains unclear. The CDR3 covers 15 residues. In germline, CDR1 is MDHEN, CDR2 SYDVKM. V was pared by 7 bases and J by 2 bases, with 15 bases between. The CDR3 loop reads CASTFPSPPYNEQFF. CDR3 coding DNA: TGTGCCAGCACCTTCCCCTCTCCTCCCTACAATGAGCAGTTCTTC.

The V call is TRBV5-1, the J call TRBJ1-2; D is ambiguous. Germline V lookup: CDR1 SGHRS, CDR2 YFSETQ. The CDR3 spans 10 residues. V was shortened by 2 bases and J by 14 bases, with 10 bases between the two germline ends. The CDR3 DNA reads TGCGCCAGCAGCTTCCCCGGGCCGACCTTC. Translated, it gives CASSFPGPTF.

CDR3 region: CASSKRLAGVGSYNEQFF. The CDR3 DNA reads TGTGCCAGTAGTAAGCGACTAGCGGGAGTCGGCTCCTACAATGAGCAGTTCTTC. This rearrangement joins TRBV19 to TRBJ2-1; the match to TRBD2 covers 12 bases. With 4 bases clipped from V and 0 bases from J, the junction kept 7 bases outside the gene matches. This CDR3 has 18 residues. CDR1 is LNHDA, CDR2 SQIVND, per germline (reference sequence).

The chain carries TRBV19 and TRBJ2-7; no firm D call. Germline V CDR1 and CDR2: LNHDA, SQIVND (reference sequence). V was clipped by 5 bases and J by 2 bases, with 22 bases between them. The CDR3 has 17 amino acids. This chain's CDR3 is CASSSHRSSTNPYEQYF. The CDR3 nucleotides read TGTGCCAGTAGTTCCCATCGGTCGTCAACAAACCCCTACGAGCAGTACTTC.

The chain links TRBV18 to TRBJ1-1, with 9 positions matching TRBD1. Germline-derived CDR1 and CDR2 are KGHSH and LQKENI. The CDR3 extends over 14 amino acids. V dropped 4 bases and J dropped 11; count of bases not matched to a gene: 11. The CDR3 region is CASSRPPGQGDAFF. CDR3 coding DNA: TGTGCCAGCTCACGACCGCCGGGACAGGGAGACGCTTTCTTT.

Written as DNA, the CDR3 is TGCGCCAGCAGCTCCTGGGCGACAGGGGTGCGGACTAATGAAAAACTGTTTTTT. This encodes CASSSWATGVRTNEKLFF. J is TRBJ1-4 and V is TRBV5-1, with 8 nucleotides matching TRBD1. V lost 3 bases and J lost 2; bases outside the gene matches: 12. Germline CDR1 reads SGHRS; CDR2 reads YFSETQ. The CDR3 covers 18 residues.

The V call is TRBV16, the J call TRBJ2-7; D is perhaps TRBD1 (5 bases). V lost 3 bases to trimming and J lost 5 bases, with 11 bases between them. The germline V gene encodes CDR1 KGHSY and CDR2 FQNENV. This CDR3 is built from 13 residues. CDR3 protein: CASSQQGPDEQYF. CDR3 in DNA: TGTGCCAGCAGCCAGCAGGGCCCCGACGAGCAGTACTTC.

This clone appeared a few times. This chain links TRBV28 with TRBJ2-7, with a tentative D call TRBD2 (5 bases). Germline CDR1 is MDHEN and CDR2 is SYDVKM. The CDR3 runs to 15 residues. V dropped 2 bases and J dropped 3 bases, with 14 bases sitting between them. CDR3: CASSLEGSESYEQYF. In DNA form, the CDR3 reads TGTGCCAGCAGTTTAGAGGGTAGCGAGAGCTACGAGCAGTACTTC.

The V gene is TRBV5-5, the J gene TRBJ1-1; D call uncertain. The V gene's germline CDR1 is SGHKS and CDR2 YYEKEE (reference sequence). Trimming left V 8 bases short and J 5 bases short, with 19 bases between. This CDR3 is built from 14 residues. CDR3 nucleotides: TGTGCCAGTATCAAGGAGGGTGACTGGACTGAAGCTTTCTTT. Translation: CASIKEGDWTEAFF.

Only one count was recorded for this clone. The J gene is TRBJ2-1, the V gene TRBV21-1; TRBD1, the table's D call, lacks a check against the DNA. TRBV21-1 is described as a pseudogene. CDR3 length: 12 residues. The CDR3: CASSKVHQGQFF. CDR3 DNA sequence: TGTGCCAGCAGCAAAGTGCATCAGGGGCAGTTCTTC.

The chain links TRBV6-5 to TRBJ2-7; 8 positions match TRBD2. Germline loops: CDR1 MNHEY, CDR2 SVGAGI. V gave up 6 bases and J gave up 5 bases; unmatched junction bases: 12. The CDR3 covers 15 residues. The CDR3 here is CASSGGDGNHNEQYF. Written as DNA, the CDR3 is TGTGCCAGCAGCGGGGGGGACGGAAATCACAACGAGCAGTACTTC.

This clone was counted a few times. This chain connects TRBV28 to TRBJ1-2; tentatively, D is TRBD1 (6 bases). The CDR3 spans 14 residues. Germline CDR1 MDHEN, CDR2 SYDVKM. V shed 8 bases and J shed 8 bases, with 21 bases lying between them. The chain's CDR3 is CASWGGRDIAGYTF. CDR3 DNA sequence: TGTGCCAGCTGGGGGGGCAGGGACATTGCAGGCTACACCTTC.

The gene calls are TRBV19 and TRBJ2-3; D not resolved. Germline assignment: CDR1 LNHDA and CDR2 SQIVND (reference sequence). V was trimmed by 6 bases and J by 3 bases, leaving 7 bases between them. This CDR3 region has 12 residues. CDR3 amino acids: CASRNATDTQYF. The CDR3 nucleotides are TGTGCCAGTAGAAACGCGACAGATACGCAGTATTTT.

The chain links TRBV30 to TRBJ2-7; D call uncertain. CDR1 GTSNPN and CDR2 SVGIG come from the germline V gene (reference sequence). Trimming took 3 bases from V and 1 from J, leaving 10 bases between them. The CDR3 has 13 residues. CDR3 DNA sequence: TGTGCCTGGAGATCCGCGAGTTCCTACGAGCAGTACTTC. It codes for CAWRSASSYEQYF. Together with reference TRBV30 and TRBJ2-7, the CDR3 gives the full variable domain: SQTIHQWPATLVQPVGSPLSLECTVEGTSNPNLYWYRQAAGRGLQLLFYSVGIGQISSEVPQNLSASRPQDRQFILSSKKLLLSDSGFYLCAWRSASSYEQYFGPGTRLTVT.

V usage is TRBV20-1 and J usage is TRBJ2-7; 8 positions agree with TRBD1. CDR1 DFQATT and CDR2 SNEGSKA come from the germline V gene (reference sequence). The CDR3 consists of 11 residues. The V gene end was trimmed by 7 bases and the J gene end by 4 bases; junction bases not matched to a gene: 3. DNA of the CDR3: TGCAGTGGGACAGGGAGTTACGAGCAGTACTTC. Its translation: CSGTGSYEQYF.

The chain recombines TRBV15 with TRBJ2-7; TRBD2 aligns across 8 bases. CDR3 size: 14 residues. Unmatched junction bases numbered 3, after V lost 3 bases and J lost 2 bases. CDR1 is LNHNV, CDR2 YYDKDF, per germline (reference sequence). The CDR3: CATSSGRVPYEQYF. The CDR3, as DNA: TGTGCCACCAGCAGCGGGAGGGTGCCCTACGAGCAGTACTTC.

This chain joins TRBV18 and TRBJ2-1, with a tentative D call TRBD1 (5 bases). Germline V lookup: CDR1 KGHSH, CDR2 LQKENI. Trimming shortened V by 2 bases and J by 0 bases, and 17 bases separated the two germline ends. This CDR3 has 18 amino acids. The CDR3 loop is CASSPTKGRNSSYNEQFF. CDR3 DNA: TGTGCCAGCTCACCAACTAAGGGGCGGAACAGCTCCTACAATGAGCAGTTCTTC.

This chain joins TRBV28 and TRBJ1-2; no firm D call. Trimming left V 8 bases short and J 7 bases short, with 11 bases between. This CDR3 is built from 11 residues. Germline CDR1 reads MDHEN; CDR2 reads SYDVKM. The CDR3 sequence is CASGPVGGYTF. The DNA of the CDR3 is TGTGCCAGCGGGCCTGTGGGTGGCTACACCTTC.